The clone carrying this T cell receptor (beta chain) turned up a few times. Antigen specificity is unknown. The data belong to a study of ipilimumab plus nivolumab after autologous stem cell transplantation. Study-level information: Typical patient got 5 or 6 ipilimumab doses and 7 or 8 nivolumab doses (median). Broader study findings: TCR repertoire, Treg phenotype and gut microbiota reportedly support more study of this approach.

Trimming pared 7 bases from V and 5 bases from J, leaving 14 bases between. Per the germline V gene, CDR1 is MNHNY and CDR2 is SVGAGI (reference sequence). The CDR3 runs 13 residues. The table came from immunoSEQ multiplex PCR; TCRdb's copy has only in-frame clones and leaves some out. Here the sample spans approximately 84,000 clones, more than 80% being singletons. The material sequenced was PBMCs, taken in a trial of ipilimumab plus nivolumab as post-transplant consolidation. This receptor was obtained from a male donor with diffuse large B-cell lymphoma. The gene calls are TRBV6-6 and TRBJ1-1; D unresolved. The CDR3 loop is CASTQVVTTEAFF. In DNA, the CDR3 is TGTGCCAGCACCCAAGTGGTAACGACTGAAGCTTTCTTT.